This TCR beta chain was captured in a study of monozygotic twins with cystic fibrosis. Study details: Roughly 2.8 micrograms of fragmented DNA underwent around 16 PCR cycles for library preparation.

Study results and caveats: Co-twins had the most similar V usage for 13 of 16 pairs, J for 8. The repertoire was suggested to be naive-dominated, clonality median roughly 0.0091. In this small cohort, shared CDR3 numbers showed no association with age, concordance or disease severity.

Points on this clone: Its specificity is unknown.

The protocol was immunoSEQ multiplex PCR, while the TCRdb copy is restricted to in-frame clones and leaves out a portion. The profile shows 30,000 to 40,000 clones, nearly 98% of them singletons. This CDR3 has 15 residues. The germline V and J ends were trimmed by 1 base and 0 bases, with 10 bases remaining between them. Germline V gene lookup returns CDR1 MGHDK and CDR2 SYGVNS. The sequence was obtained from a girl aged 2-15 years with cystic fibrosis. Sequences were obtained from blood. The rearrangement joins TRBV25-1 to TRBJ2-7, with no clear D. The chain's CDR3 is CASSESFGISYEQYF. In nucleotides, the CDR3 is TGTGCCAGCAGTGAATCTTTTGGGATCTCCTACGAGCAGTACTTC.